This TCR beta chain is from a study of regulatory T cells in long-lasting Graves disease (dated by TCRdb to the early 2020s). Describing the broader study: To count as having persistent Graves' disease, a patient had to have received antithyroid drug treatment for over 5 years with TSH receptor autoantibodies remaining persistently positive. Peripheral blood TCR sequencing and RNA sequencing compared persistent Graves' disease patients with newly diagnosed Graves' disease patients. The study took place in China and was registered as a clinical trial. TCR sequencing covered some 13 persistent and some 20 newly diagnosed Graves' disease patients, about 35 samples in total. Antithyroid drugs had been taken for about 10.3 years on average by persistent Graves' disease patients in the clinical cohort. Broader findings and caveats from the paper: Sequencing and analysis were limited to the TCR beta chain. TRBV28, TRBJ1-2 and TRBJ2-5 were preferentially used in persistent disease, while TRBV20-1 and TRBJ2-1 were favored in newly diagnosed disease. Persistent patients shared more public clonotypes among themselves (2,741) than newly diagnosed patients did (over 950). The authors noted that the small sample size was a limitation that may lower accuracy. Compared with newly diagnosed patients, patients with persistent Graves' disease had lower TCR Shannon entropy and fewer highly expanded clones, which suggests clonal expansion. Because the primary lesion, thyroid tissue, could not be accessed, the study looked at peripheral blood alone.

The sample's time point label, in plain terms: persistent/refractory GD, antithyroid drugs over 5 years with positive TRAb. For both TCR sequencing and RNA sequencing, RNA was extracted from PBMCs in TRIzol. The diagnosis of Graves' disease was made according to American Thyroid Association guidelines. Recruitment of patients was carried out at an endocrinology department in Xi'an, China. From each patient, approximately 10 milliliters of peripheral blood was collected into an EDTA anticoagulant tube. PBMCs were isolated by Ficoll Paque Plus density gradient separation without further T cell sorting. An Agilent 2100 Bioanalyzer and agarose gel were used to assess RNA quality, and a NanoDrop 2000 was used to measure RNA concentration. This clonotype was found many times. What antigen it recognizes has not been identified. Base qualities are not provided; no much larger clone lies one nucleotide away.

Reading from cysteine to phenylalanine, the CDR3 counts 14 amino acids. Of the read, only the CDR3 DNA is kept; its 42 bases are in frame from base 1. V is pruned by 6 bases and J by 1 base, leaving 4 bases of the junction without a gene match. Taken from the germline V gene, the CDR1 and CDR2 loops are LGHNT and FRNRAP. The protocol used for the library was multiplex PCR. This sample was sequenced with an Illumina HiSeq 4000. TCR beta libraries were built with iRepertoire HTBI primers and Arm-PCR amplification of CDR3 regions. Gel purification was performed on PCR products prior to sequencing. On the authors' methods: Gene usage analysis of CDR3 amino acid clonotypes relied on the approximately 68 TRBV and 15 or so TRBJ segments identified across samples. Filtered high-quality paired reads were merged into contigs using COPE and FqMerger. BLAST was used to align contigs to IMGT TRBV, TRBD and TRBJ reference genes, with CDR3 defined following IMGT. Any clonotype with a frequency above 0.1% was classified as a highly expanded clone. Repertoire diversity was measured by Shannon entropy, and V-J evenness by the Gini coefficient. Clonotypes shared by more than one individual were considered public. TCRdb passed the public sequencing reads through fastp at Q25 and MiXCR, retaining productive beta sequences. One record per CDR3 amino acid sequence lists the most common genes and DNA. What appears here as the V and J calls and clone size reflects TCRdb's work, not the paper's. This sample comprises 400,000 to 600,000 distinct CDR3 sequences, about 22% of them detected only once. The ten biggest clones cover approximately 6.4% of the sample.

In this chain, TRBV12-5 is recombined with TRBJ1-1, with 8 bases aligning to TRBD1. The clonotype comes from a female donor with Graves disease. Sequencing was performed on peripheral blood mononuclear cells (PBMCs), taken when the disease was refractory, from a patient treated with antithyroid drugs. The CDR3 protein is CASGTGVENTEAFF. The DNA is TGTGCTAGTGGGACAGGGGTGGAGAACACTGAAGCTTTCTTT.